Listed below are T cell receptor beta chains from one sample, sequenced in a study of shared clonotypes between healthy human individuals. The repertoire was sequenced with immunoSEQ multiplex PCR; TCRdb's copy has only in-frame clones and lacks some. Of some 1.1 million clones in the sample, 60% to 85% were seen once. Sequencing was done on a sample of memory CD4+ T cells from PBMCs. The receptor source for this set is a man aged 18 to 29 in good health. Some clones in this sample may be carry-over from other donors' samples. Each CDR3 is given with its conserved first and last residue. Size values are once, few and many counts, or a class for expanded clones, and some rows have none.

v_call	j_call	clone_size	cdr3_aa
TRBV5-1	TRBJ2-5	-	CASSGTTSGLAGGIGTQYF
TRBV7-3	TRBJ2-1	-	CASSLLGTSGDNEQFF
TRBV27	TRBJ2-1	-	CASSLGALAGGPYNEQFF
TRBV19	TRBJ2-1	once	CASSIGAGGPMGSEQFF
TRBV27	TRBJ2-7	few	CASSLGRVGYEQYF
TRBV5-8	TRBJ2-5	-	CASSLVPGGETQYF
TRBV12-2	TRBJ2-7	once	CASRHRRGLACEQYF
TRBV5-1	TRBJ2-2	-	CASSLGLAGSYGELFF
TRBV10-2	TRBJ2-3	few	CASSEWEGGDTQYF
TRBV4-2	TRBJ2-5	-	CASSQDLGGNQETQYF
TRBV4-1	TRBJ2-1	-	CASSQRTPSDSYNEQFF
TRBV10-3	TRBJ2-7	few	CAISESRGQVEF
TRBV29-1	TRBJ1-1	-	CSVRQQGGAMNTEAFF
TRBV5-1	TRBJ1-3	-	CASSSGNTIYF
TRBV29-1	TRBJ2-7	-	CSVGPPGTGAEQYF
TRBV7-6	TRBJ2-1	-	CASSLVNNEQFF
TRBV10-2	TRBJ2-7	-	CASSEGTGTYEQYF
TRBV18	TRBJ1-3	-	CASSPIGENTIYF
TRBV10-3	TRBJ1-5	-	CAISGGGNQPQHF
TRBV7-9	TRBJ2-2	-	CASSPGDRLSTGELFF
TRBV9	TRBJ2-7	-	CASSKKPWTGEYEQYF
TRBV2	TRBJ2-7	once	CASSATRQDEQYF
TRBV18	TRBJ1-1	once	CASSPWTGGIKLNTEAFF
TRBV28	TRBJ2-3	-	CASSLSGQGRSDTQYF
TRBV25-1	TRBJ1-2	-	CASSDLPGPNGYTF
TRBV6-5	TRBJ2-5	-	CASSYDGKVGATQYF
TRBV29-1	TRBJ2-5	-	CSVGWGEETQYF
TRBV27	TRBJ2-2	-	CASRLAGSVTGELFF
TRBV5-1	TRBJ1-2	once	CASSTGPKSYTF
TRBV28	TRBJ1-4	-	CASSFINLRELNEKLFF
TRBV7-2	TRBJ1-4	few	CASSPPGYGEKLFF